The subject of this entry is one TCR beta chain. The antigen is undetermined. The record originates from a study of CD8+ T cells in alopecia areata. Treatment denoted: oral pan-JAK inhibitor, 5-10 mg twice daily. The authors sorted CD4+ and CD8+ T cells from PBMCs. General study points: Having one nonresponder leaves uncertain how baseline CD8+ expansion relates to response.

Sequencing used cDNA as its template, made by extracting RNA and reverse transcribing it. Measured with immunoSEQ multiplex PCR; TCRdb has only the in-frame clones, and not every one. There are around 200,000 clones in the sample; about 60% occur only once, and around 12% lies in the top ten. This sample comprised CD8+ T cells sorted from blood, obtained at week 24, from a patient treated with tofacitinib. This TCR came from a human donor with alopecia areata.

The CDR3 here is CASSDYTYGYTF. The CDR3, as DNA: TGTGCCAGCAGTGATTATACCTATGGCTACACCTTC. The chain joins TRBV25-1 to TRBJ1-2; D gene uncertain. From germline, CDR1 is MGHDK and CDR2 SYGVNS. The CDR3 has 12 residues. Trimming stripped 3 bases from V and 4 bases from J, with 6 bases between.